The 9 T cell receptor beta chains reported below all come from one sample, sequenced in a study of blood T cell repertoires in COVID-19. Method: immunoSEQ multiplex PCR; TCRdb's copy keeps in-frame clones and lacks some. The sample consists of roughly 330,000 clones, roughly 88% of them appearing once. Sequencing used peripheral blood. The receptors stem from a woman aged 45-65 years with active or convalescent COVID-19.

The V and J genes are TRBV30 and TRBJ1-2; 9 positions agree with TRBD1. The CDR3 is 13 residues long. V trimming: 4 bases; J trimming: 4 bases; junction bases outside the gene matches: 4. Germline V gives CDR1 GTSNPN, CDR2 SVGIG (reference sequence). The DNA of the CDR3 is TGTGCCTGGATAGACAGGGGGGTCTATGGCTACACCTTC. This sequence encodes CAWIDRGVYGYTF.

CDR3 nucleotides: TGCAGCGTTGAAAGGAGGGACGAGCAGTACTTC. Translated: CSVERRDEQYF. The chain recombines TRBV29-1 with TRBJ2-7; D is perhaps TRBD2 (6 bases). The CDR3 contains 11 residues. The germline V gene encodes CDR1 SQVTM and CDR2 ANQGSEA. The V end lost 2 bases, the J end lost 5 bases, and 7 bases lay between the germline ends.

In its sample, this clone was seen once. The chain uses TRBV29-1 and TRBJ2-2; D perhaps matches TRBD1 (6 bases). Deletions cut 0 bases from V and 0 bases from J, with 11 bases between. This CDR3 has 16 amino acids. Germline CDR1 and CDR2: SQVTM and ANQGSEA. The CDR3 sequence is CSVEEPGVSNTGELFF. As DNA, the CDR3 is TGCAGCGTTGAAGAACCAGGGGTGTCGAACACCGGGGAGCTGTTTTTT.

Concerning this clone: Distinct nucleotide sequences in the sample also encode this CDR3. This chain uses TRBV10-3 with TRBJ1-5; TRBD1 aligns across 7 bases. Germline V CDR1 and CDR2: ENHRY, SYGVKD. CDR3 length: 14 amino acids. V shed 4 bases, J shed 2 bases, and the junction held 2 bases outside the gene matches. The CDR3 bases are TGTGCCATCAGTGTAGGACAGGGCAATCAGCCCCAGCATTTT. Protein: CAISVGQGNQPQHF.

The V call is TRBV6-5, the J call TRBJ2-2; 7 nucleotides match TRBD1. The CDR3 loop spans 15 amino acids. V gave up 2 bases and J gave up 0 bases; unmatched junction bases: 0. CDR1 is MNHEY, CDR2 SVGAGI, per germline. DNA of the CDR3: TGTGCCAGCAGTTACCAGGGGGCGAACACCGGGGAGCTGTTTTTT. Translation: CASSYQGANTGELFF.

This clone was observed a single time. The chain is built from TRBV7-8 and TRBJ1-1; TRBD1 matches 8 bases. The CDR3 spans 13 residues. V shed 4 bases and J 6 bases; nucleotides not matched to a gene: 4. CDR1 is SGHVS, CDR2 FQNEAQ, per germline. The CDR3 loop reads CASSSDRVAEAFF. The CDR3 bases are TGTGCCAGCAGCTCGGACAGGGTGGCTGAAGCTTTCTTT.

This chain links TRBV27 with TRBJ1-2, with 10 bases identical to TRBD1. This CDR3 contains 14 residues. The V segment lost 6 bases and the J segment 2 bases; nucleotides outside the gene matches: 3. Germline V gene data show CDR1 as MNHEY and CDR2 as SMNVEV (reference sequence). In DNA form, the CDR3 reads TGTGCCAGCAGGGGACAGGGGTTAAACTATGGCTACACCTTC. Its translation: CASRGQGLNYGYTF.

The genes are TRBV5-1 and TRBJ2-7; weak D call: TRBD1 (6 bases). The germline V gene has CDR1 SGHRS and CDR2 YFSETQ. Trimming removed 0 bases at V and 3 bases at J, with 13 bases between. The CDR3 is 15 residues long. The CDR3: CASSLGAGEFYEQYF. As DNA, the CDR3 is TGCGCCAGCAGCTTGGGGGCAGGGGAGTTCTACGAGCAGTACTTC.

Regarding this clone: Distinct nucleotide sequences in the sample also encode this CDR3. The rearrangement uses TRBV27 and TRBJ1-2, with a possible D match to TRBD1 (6 bases). Germline values: CDR1 MNHEY, CDR2 SMNVEV (reference sequence). The germline V and J ends were trimmed by 4 bases and 2 bases, with 8 bases remaining between them. The CDR3 spans 13 residues. CDR3 coding DNA: TGTGCCAGCAGTTCTACAGGGAACTATGGCTACACCTTC. Translation: CASSSTGNYGYTF.